One and the same sample provided the 3 T cell receptor delta chains below, sequenced in a study of gamma delta lymphoproliferative disorders and STAT genes (dated by TCRdb to the late 2010s). The library was produced with multiplex PCR. TCRdb lists the instrument as Illumina MiSeq. TCRdb reprocessed the public data with the CATT caller; entries with the same nucleotide sequence were combined afterwards. In all, the sample holds about 3,800 delta-chain clones, and about 1% of those were seen once. The ten largest clones capture roughly 23% of the sample. TCR sequencing was performed on genomic DNA from peripheral blood mononuclear cells isolated from patients and controls. Sequencing input: blood. The receptors shown here come from a human donor in good health.

This clone was picked up a small number of times. TCRdb lists the protein of a much larger clone for this DNA, which differs at residue 6, so this is likely a read error; the protein given here is translated from the DNA itself. The gene calls are TRDV2 and TRDJ1, with 10 bases matching TRDD3. This CDR3 is 19 amino acids long. Germline assignment: CDR1 GEAIGNYY and CDR2 EKD. V lost 6 bases and J lost 0; bases outside the gene matches: 18. CDR3 sequence: CACSFPPILGDSYTDKLIF. CDR3 in DNA: TGTGCCTGTTCGTTCCCTCCCATACTGGGGGATTCGTACACCGATAAACTCATCTTT.

Notes on this clone: For this DNA, TCRdb reports the protein of a much larger clone, which diverges at residue 14, most likely from a read error; the protein presented here is translated directly from the DNA. V usage is TRDV2 and J usage is TRDJ1; TRDD3 matches 10 bases. Germline V gene lookup returns CDR1 GEAIGNYY and CDR2 EKD. CDR3 length equals 19 residues. J lost 3 bases, V lost 6 bases, and 21 bases had no gene match. The CDR3 DNA follows: TGTGCCTGTTCGTTCCTTCCCATACTGGGGGATTCGTACGCCGATAAACTCATCTTT. Translation: CACSFLPILGDSYADKLIF.

Worth noting for this clone: The translation of this DNA and the TCRdb protein of a much larger clone differ at residue 13, probably owing to a read error; the protein shown here is translated from the DNA. The J gene is TRDJ1, the V gene TRDV2; 8 nucleotides align to TRDD3. This CDR3 spans 18 amino acids. Looked up from germline, CDR1 is GEAIGNYY and CDR2 is EKD. Trimming at V came to 4 bases and at J to 3 bases, leaving 18 bases not matched to a gene. The DNA for the CDR3 is TGTGCCTGTGAATCACTGGGGGGCACAAAGGAGTACGCCGATAAACTCATCTTT. Its protein is CACESLGGTKEYADKLIF.